These 25 T cell receptor beta chains originate from one sample sequenced in a study of control samples from healthy donors and cancer patients. This table comes from immunoSEQ multiplex PCR, and its TCRdb copy is limited to in-frame clones, with some not included. This table has under 200,000 clones, almost 90% appearing once. Sample: blood. All receptors derive from a woman younger than 45 in good health.

This clone has ten or more counts. This rearrangement joins TRBV2 to TRBJ2-7; 7 bases are a match to TRBD1. V was pared by 0 bases and J by 12 bases, with 8 bases of the junction left unmatched. The CDR3 is 13 amino acids. Germline loops: CDR1 SNHLY, CDR2 FYNNEI. CDR3: CASSEARGPLRYV. The CDR3 DNA reads TGTGCCAGCAGTGAAGCGAGGGGGCCTCTGAGGTACGTC.

The rearrangement links TRBV7-6 to TRBJ1-2; 12 bases align to TRBD1. The CDR3 is made up of 16 amino acids. Germline V lookup: CDR1 SGHVS, CDR2 FNYEAQ. Trimming cost V 5 bases and J 5 bases; bases outside gene matches: 9. The CDR3 bases are TGTGCCAGCAGCCCTGGGACAGGGGGCGCAGGGTATGGCTACACCTTC. It is translated as CASSPGTGGAGYGYTF.

V gene TRBV19 combines with J gene TRBJ1-1; D is uncertain. Germline V gene lookup returns CDR1 LNHDA and CDR2 SQIVND (reference sequence). Trimming cost V 5 bases and J 1 base, with 8 bases left between them. The CDR3 is 13 amino acids. The CDR3 coding sequence is TGTGCCAGTAGTGGCCCCACGAACACTGAAGCTTTCTTT. Residues: CASSGPTNTEAFF. Variable domain in full (rest from reference TRBV19 and TRBJ1-1): DGGITQSPKYLFRKEGQNVTLSCEQNLNHDAMYWYRQDPGQGLRLIYYSQIVNDFQKGDIAEGYSVSREKKESFPLTVTSAQKNPTAFYLCASSGPTNTEAFFGQGTRLTVV.

The chain recombines TRBV27 with TRBJ1-1; no clear D gene. Germline V gene lookup returns CDR1 MNHEY and CDR2 SMNVEV (reference sequence). This CDR3 comprises 13 residues. V lost 6 bases and J lost 3, with 11 bases in between. For the CDR3, the DNA is TGTGCCAGCAGCGCGAGGGATGACACTGAAGCTTTCTTT. This translates into CASSARDDTEAFF.

V gene TRBV4-2 combines with J gene TRBJ1-3; 7 nucleotides agree with TRBD1. In germline, CDR1 is LGHNA, CDR2 YNFKEQ. The junction had 9 bases not matched to a gene; V was cut back by 4 bases and J by 0 bases. The CDR3 runs 17 residues. As DNA, the CDR3 is TGTGCCAGCAGCCGAACTACAGGGGCGATCTCTGGAAACACCATATATTTT. Residues: CASSRTTGAISGNTIYF.

J is TRBJ1-1 and V is TRBV5-6, with 8 bases matching TRBD1. V gave up 4 bases and J gave up 10 bases; unmatched junction bases: 15. Per the germline V gene, CDR1 is SGHDT and CDR2 is YYEEEE. This CDR3 has 15 amino acids. The CDR3 DNA follows: TGTGCCAGCAGCGATACCCGGGACAGGAGAATTGGAGCTTTCTTT. This encodes CASSDTRDRRIGAFF. The complete variable domain, with remaining parts taken from reference TRBV5-6 and TRBJ1-1, reads DAGVTQSPTHLIKTRGQQVTLRCSPKSGHDTVSWYQQALGQGPQFIFQYYEEEERQRGNFPDRFSGHQFPNYSSELNVNALLLGDSALYLCASSDTRDRRIGAFFGQGTRLTVV.

The chain employs TRBV6-5 and TRBJ1-4, with unresolved D. Germline values: CDR1 MNHEY, CDR2 SVGAGI. Trimming left V 5 bases short and J 0 bases short, with 7 bases between. This CDR3 contains 14 residues. CDR3 DNA sequence: TGTGCCAGCAGTAGGTCAGCAACTAATGAAAAACTGTTTTTT. As protein: CASSRSATNEKLFF.

The genes are TRBV2 and TRBJ2-1, with D maybe TRBD1 (6 bases). The germline V and J ends were trimmed by 7 bases and 3 bases, with 13 bases remaining between them. In germline, CDR1 is SNHLY, CDR2 FYNNEI. There are 14 residues in the CDR3. The CDR3 region is CASTQGAIYNEQFF. The CDR3 DNA reads TGTGCCAGCACACAGGGAGCCATCTACAATGAGCAGTTCTTC.

The V and J genes are TRBV29-1 and TRBJ1-1, with a tentative D call TRBD1 (6 bases). The length of the CDR3 is 13 residues. In germline, CDR1 is SQVTM, CDR2 ANQGSEA. Between the trimmed V and J ends, which lost 1 base and 6 bases, there was a span of 12 bases. The DNA of the CDR3 is TGCAGCGTTGAAGTAGGGGGAAGGTCTGAAGCTTTCTTT. This gives the protein CSVEVGGRSEAFF. Together with reference TRBV29-1 and TRBJ1-1, the CDR3 gives the full variable domain: SAVISQKPSRDICQRGTSLTIQCQVDSQVTMMFWYRQQPGQSLTLIATANQGSEATYESGFVIDKFPISRPNLTFSTLTVSNMSPEDSSIYLCSVEVGGRSEAFFGQGTRLTVV.

This chain joins TRBV2 and TRBJ1-2; TRBD1 aligns across 7 bases. The CDR3 is 13 residues long. Germline V gene sequence: CDR1 SNHLY, CDR2 FYNNEI. J gave up 4 bases and V 3 bases, and 2 bases lay outside the gene matches. The DNA of the CDR3 is TGTGCCAGCAGTGAGACAGGGACCTATGGCTACACCTTC. Encoded protein: CASSETGTYGYTF.

This clone was recorded a few times. This chain uses TRBV9 with TRBJ2-6; D is perhaps TRBD2 (8 bases). The CDR3 is 18 amino acids. Trimming left V 3 bases short and J 2 bases short, with 18 bases between. The germline V gene has CDR1 SGDLS and CDR2 YYNGEE. The CDR3 reads CASSEPGGTVTGANVLTF. The CDR3 DNA is TGTGCCAGCAGCGAGCCGGGAGGGACAGTCACTGGGGCCAACGTCCTGACTTTC. The variable domain in full, completed from reference TRBV9 and TRBJ2-6, reads DSGVTQTPKHLITATGQRVTLRCSPRSGDLSVYWYQQSLDQGLQFLIQYYNGEERAKGNILERFSAQQFPDLHSELNLSSLELGDSALYFCASSEPGGTVTGANVLTFGAGSRLTVL.

The V call is TRBV28, the J call TRBJ1-1; perhaps TRBD1 as D (5 bases). In germline, CDR1 is MDHEN, CDR2 SYDVKM. Trimming shortened V by 6 bases and J by 2 bases, and 10 bases separated the two germline ends. CDR3 length: 13 amino acids. CDR3 sequence: CASSRGGNTEAFF. The CDR3 nucleotides read TGTGCCAGCAGCCGCGGGGGAAACACTGAAGCTTTCTTT.

The chain carries TRBV4-1 and TRBJ2-1, with D tentatively TRBD2 (5 bases). CDR1 is MGHRA and CDR2 is YSYEKL in the germline V gene. V was clipped by 3 bases and J by 9 bases, with 12 bases between them. CDR3 length: 13 amino acids. CDR3 sequence (DNA): TGCGCCAGCAGCCACCCTACTAGGAGTGAGCAGTTCTTC. As protein: CASSHPTRSEQFF.

To note about this clone: The sample contains more than one DNA sequence encoding this CDR3. J is TRBJ2-3 and V is TRBV6-1; 12 bases match TRBD2. The junction had 1 base not matched to a gene; V was cut back by 2 bases and J by 4 bases. Germline V lookup: CDR1 MNHNS, CDR2 SASEGT. There are 15 residues in the CDR3. CDR3 nucleotide sequence: TGTGCCAGCAGTGAACTAGCGGGAGGGCCAGATACGCAGTATTTT. This encodes CASSELAGGPDTQYF.

This clone was seen only once. The chain joins TRBV29-1 to TRBJ1-1, with D perhaps matching TRBD1 (5 bases). Germline CDR1 is SQVTM and CDR2 is ANQGSEA. V was trimmed by 3 bases and J by 1 base, leaving 18 bases between them. The length of the CDR3 is 16 residues. The CDR3 spells CSVDRFGGTWNTEAFF. The CDR3 bases are TGCAGCGTTGATCGTTTCGGGGGGACCTGGAACACTGAAGCTTTCTTT.

The chain recombines TRBV12-3 or TRBV12-4 with TRBJ1-1, with D possibly TRBD1 on 5 matching bases. The CDR3 runs to 13 residues. V was shortened by 5 bases and J by 7 bases, with 14 bases between the two germline ends. The CDR3 loop reads CASSPTDRGEAFF. In nucleotides, the CDR3 is TGTGCCAGCAGTCCGACTGACAGAGGTGAAGCTTTCTTT.

This clone came up once. The chain employs TRBV18 and TRBJ1-4, with D unclear. The CDR3 extends over 14 amino acids. From germline, CDR1 is KGHSH and CDR2 LQKENI. Trimming took off 2 bases at V and 6 bases at J, with 10 bases between the two ends. CDR3 loop: CASSPGQWDEKLFF. The CDR3 nucleotides read TGTGCCAGCTCACCAGGGCAGTGGGATGAAAAACTGTTTTTT.

V gene TRBV10-2 combines with J gene TRBJ2-2, with 10 bases identical to TRBD2. The CDR3 covers 14 residues. V dropped 7 bases and J dropped 6; count of bases not matched to a gene: 5. Germline CDR1 reads WSHSY; CDR2 reads SAAADI. The chain's CDR3 is CASTGTSVAGELFF. Here the CDR3 DNA reads TGCGCCAGCACCGGGACTAGCGTCGCCGGGGAGCTGTTTTTT.

The V and J genes are TRBV24-1 and TRBJ2-3; 7 bases align to TRBD2. V lost 4 bases, J lost 2 bases, and 5 bases stayed unmatched. CDR1 and CDR2 from the germline V gene are KGHDR and SFDVKD. The CDR3 is 15 amino acids. Here the CDR3 reads CATSESGGITDTQYF. The CDR3 coding sequence is TGTGCCACCAGTGAATCCGGGGGGATCACAGATACGCAGTATTTT.

The rearrangement links TRBV5-1 to TRBJ1-2, with 7 bases identical to TRBD1. Germline values: CDR1 SGHRS, CDR2 YFSETQ. CDR3 length: 15 residues. The trim removed 1 base at V and 3 bases at J, leaving 6 bases unmatched. CDR3 coding DNA: TGCGCCAGCAGCTTGAATACAGGGGTCGACTATGGCTACACCTTC. This translates into CASSLNTGVDYGYTF.

The gene calls are TRBV24-1 and TRBJ2-3; D perhaps matches TRBD1 (5 bases). From germline, CDR1 is KGHDR and CDR2 SFDVKD. The V end was cut by 1 base, the J end by 2 bases, with 9 bases between. This CDR3 is 15 amino acids long. CDR3 in amino acids: CATSDFAGITDTQYF. As DNA, the CDR3 is TGTGCCACCAGTGATTTTGCAGGGATCACAGATACGCAGTATTTT.

The chain joins TRBV6-5 to TRBJ2-7; 10 positions agree with TRBD1. J was trimmed by 1 base and V by 6 bases; bases with no gene match: 6. Per germline, CDR1 MNHEY and CDR2 SVGAGI. This CDR3 has 15 residues. The CDR3 is CASRRDRGASYEQYV. For the CDR3, the DNA is TGTGCCAGCAGACGGGACAGGGGTGCATCCTACGAGCAGTACGTC.

The rearrangement links TRBV19 to TRBJ2-5; perhaps TRBD2 as D (6 bases). Trimming left V 6 bases short and J 1 base short, with 9 bases between. Germline V gene sequence: CDR1 LNHDA, CDR2 SQIVND (reference sequence). The CDR3 contains 13 residues. The DNA of the CDR3 is TGTGCCAGTAGGCTAGCGCCCCAAGAGACCCAGTACTTC. This translates into CASRLAPQETQYF.

The chain combines TRBV3-1 (or the pseudogene TRBV3-2) with TRBJ2-1; 10 nucleotides match TRBD2. The CDR3 has 14 amino acids. The V gene end was trimmed by 0 bases and the J gene end by 8 bases; junction bases not matched to a gene: 1. CDR1 LGHDT and CDR2 YNNKEL come from the germline V gene (reference sequence). CDR3 coding DNA: TGTGCCAGCAGCCAAGAGGGGACTAGCGATGAGCAGTTCTTC. Translated: CASSQEGTSDEQFF.

This chain links TRBV6-6 with TRBJ1-1; tentatively, D is TRBD1 (5 bases). V lost 4 bases to trimming and J lost 1 base, with 10 bases between them. Per germline, CDR1 MNHNY and CDR2 SVGAGI (reference sequence). This CDR3 contains 14 residues. The chain's CDR3 is CASSLGTGNTEAFF. CDR3 bases: TGTGCCAGCAGTTTGGGGACCGGGAACACTGAAGCTTTCTTT.